The rows below give T cell receptor beta chains drawn from one sample of a study of monozygotic twins with inflammatory bowel disease. TCRdb derives one entry per CDR3 protein from the 5' RACE reads, leaving out DNA. This sample's table has some 440,000 distinct CDR3 sequences. The material sequenced was blood. Receptors originate from a human donor with ulcerative colitis or Crohn's disease, or a healthy co-twin of an affected twin (not recorded which). CDR3s include the opening cysteine and the closing phenylalanine or tryptophan.

CDR3	V	J
CSVGATNEKLFF	TRBV29-1	TRBJ1-4
CSAGGGRGETQYF	TRBV20-1	TRBJ2-5
CASSLQGGAGANVLTF	TRBV5-1	TRBJ2-6
CATCSGLAGGAKNIQYF	TRBV12-3/TRBV12-4	TRBJ2-4
CASSIKGPPTIFEQYF	TRBV19	TRBJ2-7
CASSAQTTSGANVLTF	TRBV5-1	TRBJ2-6
CASTVTGDSNQPQHF	TRBV7-2	TRBJ1-5
CASSLKREATRRETQYF	TRBV7-8	TRBJ2-5
CASSELTGVYNSPLHF	TRBV14	TRBJ1-6
CASAPEDSPLHF	TRBV7-9	TRBJ1-6
CASSFLAGMDTQYF	TRBV5-1	TRBJ2-3
CASSLGVLGYPYF	TRBV7-2	TRBJ2-5
CASSLTQSSSTDTQYF	TRBV7-9	TRBJ2-3
CASTLTMTSSSYNEQFF	TRBV7-8	TRBJ2-1
CASSQRSPRSYNEQFF	TRBV7-6	TRBJ2-1
CASSLLGDRSTGELFF	TRBV2	TRBJ2-2
CSASLGIRSPLHF	TRBV20-1	TRBJ1-6
CSARRTDSNTEAFF	TRBV20-1	TRBJ1-1
CASSSTSGGARNIQYF	TRBV7-2	TRBJ2-4
CSVEGGRERGRTDTQYF	TRBV29-1	TRBJ2-3
CASGVEGTPKYEQYF	TRBV9	TRBJ2-7
CASSLGGARYNEQFF	TRBV7-8	TRBJ2-1
CAISQNPTGVRSTQYF	TRBV10-3	TRBJ2-3
CASSLTQGASGTDTQYF	TRBV7-2	TRBJ2-3
CASSDRGNTEAFF	TRBV2	TRBJ1-1
CASSRQVYDTEAFF	TRBV11-2	TRBJ1-1
CASATSGLSYEQFF	TRBV7-9	TRBJ2-1
CASRASGRAWDTQYF	TRBV6-1	TRBJ2-3